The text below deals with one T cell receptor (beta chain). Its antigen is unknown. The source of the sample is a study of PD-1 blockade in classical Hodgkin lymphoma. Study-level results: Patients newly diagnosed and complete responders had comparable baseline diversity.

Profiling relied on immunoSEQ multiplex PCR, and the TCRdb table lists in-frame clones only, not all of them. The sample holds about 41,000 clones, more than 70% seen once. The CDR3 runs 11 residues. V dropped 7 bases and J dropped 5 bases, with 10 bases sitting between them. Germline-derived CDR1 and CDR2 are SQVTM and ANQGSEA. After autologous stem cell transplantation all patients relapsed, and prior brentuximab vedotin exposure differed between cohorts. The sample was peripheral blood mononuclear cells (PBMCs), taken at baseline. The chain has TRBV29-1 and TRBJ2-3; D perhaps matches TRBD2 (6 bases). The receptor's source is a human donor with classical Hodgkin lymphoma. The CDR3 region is CSARGGDTQYF. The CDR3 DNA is TGCAGCGCGAGGGGAGGAGATACGCAGTATTTT.